The source of this T cell receptor (beta chain) is a study of control samples from healthy donors and cancer patients. This CDR3 spans 15 amino acids. CDR1 SGHRS and CDR2 YFSETQ come from the germline V gene. V was pared by 4 bases and J by 3 bases, with 7 bases of the junction left unmatched. The table came from immunoSEQ multiplex PCR; TCRdb's copy has only in-frame clones and leaves some out. The sample lists about 170,000 clones; approximately 92% were seen once. The chain uses TRBV5-1 and TRBJ1-1, with 9 bases lining up with TRBD1. Sample: blood. The clonotype originates from an older woman in good health. CDR3 nucleotides: TGCGCCAGCAGCGGGACAGGGCTTGGGTACACTGAAGCTTTCTTT. Its protein is CASSGTGLGYTEAFF. Complete variable domain (other parts from reference TRBV5-1 and TRBJ1-1): KAGVTQTPRYLIKTRGQQVTLSCSPISGHRSVSWYQQTPGQGLQFLFEYFSETQRNKGNFPGRFSGRQFSNSRSEMNVSTLELGDSALYLCASSGTGLGYTEAFFGQGTRLTVV.